This TCR beta chain was identified during a study of T cells in localized non-small cell lung cancer. Study-level findings and limits: Across samples, adjacent lung featured a median around 56 of the top 100 tumor clones. Longer overall survival was seen with higher T cell density measured in blood. Heterogeneity cannot be ruled out, as sequencing used one tumor region only. Adjacent uninvolved lung had the highest clonality, suggesting focused antigen responses.

As to this clone: What it recognizes is unknown.

TCRdb keeps only in-frame clones here, not all; method: immunoSEQ multiplex PCR. This table has approximately 89,000 clones, 80% appearing once. Germline V gene sequence: CDR1 MDHEN, CDR2 SYDVKM. The CDR3 extends over 15 amino acids. Trimming at V came to 4 bases and at J to 0 bases, leaving 4 bases not matched to a gene. The material was PBMCs, obtained before any cancer treatment. The chain links TRBV28 to TRBJ2-3, with 7 bases that match TRBD1. This sequence originates from a man between 35 and 75 years old with stage II squamous cell lung carcinoma. In DNA, the CDR3 is TGTGCCAGCAGTTCAGACAGGGAGAGCACAGATACGCAGTATTTT. Protein product: CASSSDRESTDTQYF.